These 11 T cell receptor beta chains were sequenced from one sample in a study of T cell repertoires in cytomegalovirus infection. Each CDR3 protein gets one entry after TCRdb re-called the reads with MiXCR. The data show roughly 500,000 distinct CDR3 sequences, about 33% seen once. Their target antigens are unknown. The specimen comprised cultured PBMCs, sampled from culture after CMV antigen stimulation. The receptors originated from a human donor in good health (CMV status not recorded). Some clones in this sample may be carry-over from other donors' samples.

This clonotype was picked up a small number of times. The chain has TRBV28 and TRBJ1-4; 10 nucleotides match TRBD1. V shed 1 base and J 10 bases; nucleotides not matched to a gene: 12. The CDR3 consists of 17 residues. Per the germline V gene, CDR1 is MDHEN and CDR2 is SYDVKM. In DNA form, the CDR3 reads TGTGCCAGCAGTTTATATTATCGGGACAGGGGATCGGGAAAACTGTTTTTT. It codes for CASSLYYRDRGSGKLFF.

The chain links TRBV20-1 to TRBJ2-3; perhaps TRBD1 as D (5 bases). This CDR3 spans 10 amino acids. Germline lookup yields CDR1 DFQATT and CDR2 SNEGSKA (reference sequence). The CDR3 nucleotides read TGCAGCGTAAGGGGAGATACGCAGTATTTT. This codes for CSVRGDTQYF.

By sample share, this clonotype is medium-sized. This chain links TRBV7-2 with TRBJ2-3, with D unresolved. Trimming took 3 bases from V and 4 from J, leaving 8 bases between them. The length of the CDR3 is 13 residues. The germline gives CDR1 SGHTA, CDR2 FQGNSA. The CDR3 DNA follows: TGTGCCAGCAGCTTGTCCCATCCAGATACGCAGTATTTT. It codes for CASSLSHPDTQYF.

This clonotype was seen a few times. This chain connects TRBV7-9 to TRBJ1-1; D is ambiguous. V gave up 5 bases and J gave up 0 bases, with 10 bases separating them. CDR1 SEHNR and CDR2 FQNEAQ come from the germline V gene (reference sequence). The CDR3 length is 14 residues. The CDR3: CASSPHSLNTEAFF. For the CDR3, the DNA is TGTGCCAGCAGCCCACACTCCTTGAACACTGAAGCTTTCTTT.

The chain combines TRBV7-3 with TRBJ2-1, with D perhaps TRBD2 (5 bases). The V end lost 5 bases, the J end lost 4 bases, and 12 bases lay between the germline ends. Germline CDR1 SGHTA, CDR2 FQGTGA. The CDR3 has 14 residues. This chain's CDR3 is CASSPQREYNEQFF. In DNA, the CDR3 is TGTGCCAGCAGCCCCCAACGGGAATACAATGAGCAGTTCTTC. Complete variable domain (other parts from reference TRBV7-3 and TRBJ2-1): GAGVSQTPSNKVTEKGKYVELRCDPISGHTALYWYRQSLGQGPEFLIYFQGTGAADDSGLPNDRFFAVRPEGSVSTLKIQRTERGDSAVYLCASSPQREYNEQFFGPGTRLTVL.

This clonotype was counted between two and nine times. The chain joins TRBV7-2 to TRBJ2-5, with TRBD1 matching 7 bases. J was trimmed by 3 bases and V by 2 bases; bases with no gene match: 6. This CDR3 has 15 amino acids. Per germline, CDR1 SGHTA and CDR2 FQGNSA. The DNA for the CDR3 is TGTGCCAGCAGCTTATTGGGACAGAGAGAAGAGACCCAGTACTTC. Translation gives CASSLLGQREETQYF.

This clonotype has a count of ten or more. The CDR3 protein is CASSPRSPRTGGETQYF. The DNA of the CDR3 is TGTGCCAGCAGCCCTCGCTCCCCCAGGACAGGCGGAGAGACCCAGTACTTC. This chain uses TRBV7-4 with TRBJ2-5; 7 nucleotides match TRBD1. V gave up 5 bases and J gave up 4 bases; unmatched junction bases: 16. The CDR3 has 17 residues. The germline gives CDR1 SGHVT, CDR2 SQSDAQ. Complete variable domain (other parts from reference TRBV7-4 and TRBJ2-5): GAGVSQSPRYKVAKRGRDVALRCDSISGHVTLYWYRQTLGQGSEVLTYSQSDAQRDKSGRPSGRFSAERPERSVSTLKIQRTEQGDSAVYLCASSPRSPRTGGETQYFGPGTRLLVL.

The chain carries TRBV5-1 and TRBJ2-5; D is perhaps TRBD2 (6 bases). Germline V CDR1 and CDR2: SGHRS, YFSETQ. The ends were cut back, 2 bases at V and 5 bases at J, with 19 bases in the middle. The CDR3 has 16 residues. The chain's CDR3 is CASSFNAAGGGETQYF. The CDR3 region has the DNA TGCGCCAGCAGCTTTAATGCGGCCGGCGGAGGGGAGACCCAGTACTTC.

This clonotype was seen a few times. The chain has TRBV7-2 and TRBJ2-3; 9 nucleotides agree with TRBD2. CDR3 length: 17 residues. Germline V gives CDR1 SGHTA, CDR2 FQGNSA. Losses at the gene ends were 0 bases for V and 7 bases for J; bases not matched to a gene: 11. The CDR3 DNA reads TGTGCCAGCAGCTTAGCGCTTGGCGGGAGGGCCGTGAATACGCAGTATTTT. Translating gives CASSLALGGRAVNTQYF.

This clonotype has more than one count but fewer than ten. The J gene is TRBJ1-6, the V gene TRBV28; maybe TRBD1 (6 bases). The germline V gene has CDR1 MDHEN and CDR2 SYDVKM. Trimming left V 2 bases short and J 11 bases short, with 16 bases between. The CDR3 covers 15 residues. CDR3 DNA: TGTGCCAGCAGTTTAGCGACAGGTCAAGGGGCACCCCTCCACTTT. This encodes CASSLATGQGAPLHF.

This chain uses TRBV19 with TRBJ2-1; 8 bases map to TRBD1. V lost 2 bases, J lost 10 bases, and 4 bases stayed unmatched. Germline V gives CDR1 LNHDA, CDR2 SQIVND (reference sequence). The CDR3 consists of 13 residues. The CDR3 sequence is CASSIQGADEQFF. The CDR3 nucleotides are TGTGCCAGTAGTATACAGGGGGCCGACGAGCAGTTCTTC.